This T cell receptor (beta chain) came from a study of immune evolution from preneoplasia to lung adenocarcinoma. Clones were read by immunoSEQ multiplex PCR, and TCRdb kept only the in-frame ones, dropping some. This sample has about 6,300 clones, with 75% to 90% found just once. Trimming took 2 bases from V and 3 from J; bases not matched to a gene: 3. Germline V gene sequence: CDR1 GTSNPN, CDR2 SVGIG (reference sequence). This CDR3 is built from 13 residues. The chain couples TRBV30 to TRBJ2-5; 7 bases line up with TRBD1. Sequenced material: FFPE lung adenocarcinoma in situ tissue. The receptor was isolated from a donor aged 70 or over with lung adenocarcinoma. The CDR3 loop is CAWSLGQKETQYF. Here the CDR3 DNA reads TGTGCCTGGAGTTTGGGACAGAAAGAGACCCAGTACTTC.